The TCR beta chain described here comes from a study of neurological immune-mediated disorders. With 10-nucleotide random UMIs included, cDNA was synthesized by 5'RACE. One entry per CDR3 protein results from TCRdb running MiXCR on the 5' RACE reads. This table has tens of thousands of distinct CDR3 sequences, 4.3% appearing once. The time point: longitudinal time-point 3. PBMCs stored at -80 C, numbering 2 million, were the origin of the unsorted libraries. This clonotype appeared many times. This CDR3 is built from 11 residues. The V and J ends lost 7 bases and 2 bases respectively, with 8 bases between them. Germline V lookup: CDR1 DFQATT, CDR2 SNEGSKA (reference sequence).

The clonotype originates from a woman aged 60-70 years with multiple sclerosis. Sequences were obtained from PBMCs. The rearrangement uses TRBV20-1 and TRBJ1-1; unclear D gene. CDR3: CSGSGNTEAFF. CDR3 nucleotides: TGCAGTGGCTCGGGCAACACTGAAGCTTTCTTT.